This entry features one T cell receptor beta chain sequence. Antigen specificity is unknown. The entry originates in a study of regulatory and conventional T cells in RAG deficiency. Study observations and caveats: In Omenn syndrome, Treg and Tconv repertoires overlapped >80%.

With 1 base removed from V and 8 bases from J, the gap between germline ends came to 15 bases. Germline V lookup: CDR1 KGHSH, CDR2 LQKENI. CDR3 length: 14 amino acids. The sorted conventional CD4+ T cells were CD25-low and CD127-high, with genomic DNA sequenced. This table comes from immunoSEQ multiplex PCR, and its TCRdb copy is limited to in-frame clones, with some not included. The table records roughly 13,000 clones, around 94% of them present only once. The same sample was also used in a study of regulatory T cells. That publication notes: The primer mix had 52 TRBV and 13 TRBJ primers. Skewed V and J usage and few unique V-J pairs marked patient repertoires, most in Tregs.

Input material: CD4+ effector T cells sorted from blood. J is TRBJ2-7 and V is TRBV18, with D perhaps assigned TRBD1 or TRBD2 (5 bases each). This clonotype was sampled from a human donor in good health. CDR3 coding DNA: TGTGCCAGCTCACCACGACTTCAGGGAGATCAGCAGTACTTC. Protein product: CASSPRLQGDQQYF.